This TCR beta chain was sequenced for a study of OX40 agonist ivuxolimab in advanced cancers. Study-level information: Partial responses were seen in three patients, one with hepatocellular carcinoma and two with cutaneous melanoma.

Germline loops: CDR1 MNHNY, CDR2 SVGAGI (reference sequence). The CDR3 runs to 16 residues. The ends were cut back, 3 bases at V and 4 bases at J, with 16 bases in the middle. To note about this clone: Its antigen is not known.

The timepoints at which blood was sampled were baseline, cycle 4 day 1, and cycle 7 day 1. Study observations and caveats: Clonal expansion by week 6 occurred in CD4+ and CD8+ blood T cells (at 0.1 to 3.0 mg/kg). On average, a greater number of expanded clones characterised CD8+ T cells relative to CD4+.

Sequencing used immunoSEQ multiplex PCR; TCRdb keeps in-frame clones, though not all of them. The sample yields 16,000 or so clones, around four fifths seen once. The source was CD4+ or CD8+ T cells sorted from blood, collected in a trial of the OX40 agonist ivuxolimab. The chain employs TRBV6-6 and TRBJ1-5, with TRBD1 as a possible D gene (6 bases). This receptor was taken from an adult with an advanced solid tumor such as melanoma, head and neck, liver or kidney cancer. The CDR3 region is CASSYFPQGLNQPQHF. Here the CDR3 DNA reads TGTGCCAGCAGTTATTTTCCACAGGGACTGAATCAGCCCCAGCATTTT.